Presented here are 26 T cell receptor beta chains from one specimen sequenced in a study of beta chain features in type 1 diabetes. The authors reverse transcribed all of the isolated RNA, so sequencing captured expressed TCRB transcripts. The protocol was immunoSEQ multiplex PCR, while the TCRdb copy is restricted to in-frame clones and leaves out a portion. The sample consists of 850,000 to 900,000 clones, 15% to 20% of them appearing once. The material sequenced was naive CD4+ T cells from blood. The source is a woman younger than 35 in good health.

This chain joins TRBV28 and TRBJ2-2; possibly TRBD1 for D (5 bases). Looked up from germline, CDR1 is MDHEN and CDR2 is SYDVKM. The CDR3 length is 16 residues. Trimming shortened V by 3 bases and J by 6 bases, and 17 bases separated the two germline ends. CDR3 sequence reads: CASSLGRVIFAGELFF. The CDR3 coding sequence is TGTGCCAGCAGTTTGGGCAGGGTTATATTCGCCGGGGAGCTGTTTTTT.

This clone was observed a handful of times. The chain joins TRBV28 to TRBJ2-7; 10 nucleotides align to TRBD1. The CDR3 has 17 residues. The germline CDR1 and CDR2 sequences are MDHEN and SYDVKM. V lost 4 bases and J lost 4; bases outside the gene matches: 13. The chain's CDR3 is CASSSRYRDRGEYEQYF. The CDR3 coding sequence is TGTGCCAGCAGTTCCCGCTACCGGGACAGGGGCGAATACGAGCAGTACTTC.

The chain recombines TRBV9 with TRBJ2-3; tentative D call: TRBD1 (6 bases). Deletions cut 6 bases from V and 1 base from J, with 12 bases between. The V gene's germline CDR1 is SGDLS and CDR2 YYNGEE. CDR3 length: 14 amino acids. This CDR3 is CASTMGAGTDTQYF. CDR3 in DNA: TGTGCCAGCACGATGGGGGCCGGCACAGATACGCAGTATTTT.

V gene TRBV2 combines with J gene TRBJ2-7; D perhaps matches TRBD2 (6 bases). CDR3 length equals 14 residues. Between the trimmed V and J ends, which lost 3 bases and 6 bases, there was a span of 15 bases. Germline V gene lookup returns CDR1 SNHLY and CDR2 FYNNEI. The CDR3 is CASSDTSRISEQYF. For the CDR3, the DNA is TGTGCCAGCAGTGATACTAGCCGGATCTCCGAGCAGTACTTC.

The chain uses TRBV5-1 and TRBJ2-5, with TRBD2 matching 7 bases. The V gene's germline CDR1 is SGHRS and CDR2 YFSETQ. The CDR3 covers 15 residues. J was trimmed by 0 bases and V by 2 bases; bases with no gene match: 4. DNA for the CDR3: TGCGCCAGCAGCTTCTCCGGGACTAACCAAGAGACCCAGTACTTC. Protein sequence: CASSFSGTNQETQYF.

This clone showed up just a few times. CDR3 DNA: TGTGCCATCAGCGAAACAGGGGATGAGTATGGCTACACCTTC. Amino acids: CAISETGDEYGYTF. The J gene is TRBJ1-2, the V gene TRBV10-3, with TRBD1 matching over 7 bases. V shed 6 bases, J shed 5 bases, and the junction held 9 bases outside the gene matches. The CDR3 contains 14 residues. CDR1 is ENHRY, CDR2 SYGVKD, per germline.

This clone came up a few times. The J gene is TRBJ1-2, the V gene TRBV6-6, with unresolved D. The CDR3 has 12 residues. The germline V gene encodes CDR1 MNHNY and CDR2 SVGAGI (reference sequence). V was trimmed by 6 bases and J by 5 bases, leaving 10 bases between them. CDR3 in DNA: TGTGCCAGCAGGACGGAGGTATATGGCTACACCTTC. Residues: CASRTEVYGYTF.

This clone occurred a few times. J is TRBJ2-7 and V is TRBV5-1, with D unclear. Germline V gene sequence: CDR1 SGHRS, CDR2 YFSETQ. V was cut by 2 bases and J by 3 bases, with 21 bases left in between. This CDR3 region has 17 residues. CDR3 nucleotide sequence: TGCGCCAGCAGCTTTCATACAGACCCTGCGGCCGGCTACGAGCAGTACTTC. This sequence encodes CASSFHTDPAAGYEQYF.

This clone was counted only a few times. Different DNA sequences within this sample yield the same CDR3. J is TRBJ2-3 and V is TRBV7-9; perhaps TRBD2 as D (5 bases). Germline-derived CDR1 and CDR2 are SEHNR and FQNEAQ (reference sequence). Trimming left V 1 base short and J 2 bases short, with 7 bases between. This CDR3 has 14 amino acids. The CDR3 sequence is CASSLGLHTDTQYF. The CDR3 region has the DNA TGTGCCAGCAGCTTAGGACTACACACAGATACGCAGTATTTT.

This clone was observed a few times. The chain employs TRBV18 and TRBJ2-7; D is unclear. The germline CDR1 and CDR2 sequences are KGHSH and LQKENI. Trimming took off 5 bases at V and 4 bases at J, with 12 bases between the two ends. CDR3 length: 13 amino acids. The DNA for the CDR3 is TGTGCCAGCTCAGATACGCCTGAGTACGAGCAGTACTTC. This translates into CASSDTPEYEQYF.

This clone was counted ten times or more. The same CDR3 also results from other DNA sequences found in this sample. This sequence joins TRBV7-2 and TRBJ2-1, with D possibly matching TRBD2 (5 bases). The CDR3 spans 15 residues. CDR1 is SGHTA, CDR2 FQGNSA, per germline. The germline V and J ends were trimmed by 0 bases and 0 bases, with 6 bases remaining between them. The CDR3 coding sequence is TGTGCCAGCAGCTTAGCGGGGAGCTCCTACAATGAGCAGTTCTTC. It translates to CASSLAGSSYNEQFF.

This sequence joins TRBV4-1 and TRBJ2-7; 10 bases are a match to TRBD1. V dropped 4 bases and J dropped 4; count of bases not matched to a gene: 4. The CDR3 covers 14 residues. Germline V gives CDR1 MGHRA, CDR2 YSYEKL. The CDR3 DNA follows: TGCGCCAGCAGCCTAGACAGGGGGCCGTACGAGCAGTACTTC. It codes for CASSLDRGPYEQYF.

The gene calls are TRBV7-2 and TRBJ1-2, with D maybe TRBD1 (6 bases). Germline CDR1 SGHTA, CDR2 FQGNSA. V lost 4 bases to trimming and J lost 4 bases, with 13 bases between them. The length of the CDR3 is 14 residues. The CDR3, as DNA: TGTGCCAGCAGCTCGTTGACAGGCCTCTATGGCTACACCTTC. Translating gives CASSSLTGLYGYTF.

The table lists this clone with a few counts. Additional DNA sequences in this sample encode the identical CDR3. The rearrangement joins TRBV10-3 to TRBJ2-7; 7 positions agree with TRBD1. Losses at the gene ends were 5 bases for V and 4 bases for J; bases not matched to a gene: 2. Germline-derived CDR1 and CDR2 are ENHRY and SYGVKD. This CDR3 has 12 amino acids. CDR3 bases: TGTGCCATCAGTCTACAGGGGTACGAGCAGTACTTC. This translates into CAISLQGYEQYF.

This chain's CDR3 is CASSPGQGNIQYF. The CDR3 nucleotides are TGTGCCAGCAGCCCGGGACAGGGAAACATTCAGTACTTC. The chain is built from TRBV4-2 and TRBJ2-4; 9 nucleotides match TRBD1. The trim removed 4 bases at V and 6 bases at J, leaving 1 base unmatched. The germline gives CDR1 LGHNA, CDR2 YNFKEQ. The CDR3 is 13 amino acids.

This clone was seen a handful of times. The chain joins TRBV29-1 to TRBJ1-1; no definite D call. Per the germline V gene, CDR1 is SQVTM and CDR2 is ANQGSEA. The V end lost 7 bases, the J end lost 7 bases, and 16 bases lay between the germline ends. The CDR3 sequence is 12 residues long. In DNA, the CDR3 is TGCAGCGCCAACAAAGGGAGTCATGAAGCTTTCTTT. It translates to CSANKGSHEAFF.

About this clone itself: At one boundary the junction diverges from the germline segment, which might be a read error. The chain uses TRBV12-5 and TRBJ2-7, with a weak D call TRBD2 (5 bases). The germline V gene encodes CDR1 LGHNT and CDR2 FRNRAP. The CDR3 is 12 residues long. CDR3 protein: CTSGWITYEQYF. CDR3 bases: TGTACTAGTGGTTGGATTACCTACGAGCAGTACTTC.

In its sample, this clone was seen a few times. The chain recombines TRBV10-3 with TRBJ2-3, with D possibly TRBD2 on 5 matching bases. There are 16 residues in the CDR3. Germline V gives CDR1 ENHRY, CDR2 SYGVKD. The V gene lost 0 bases and the J gene lost 4 bases, with 14 bases spanning the gap. The CDR3 sequence: CAISESNRGLSDTQYF. In DNA, the CDR3 is TGTGCCATCAGTGAGTCGAATCGCGGACTCTCAGATACGCAGTATTTT.

This clone was observed a handful of times. The gene calls are TRBV7-2 and TRBJ1-5; D is ambiguous. The CDR3 totals 13 residues. Trimming left V 5 bases short and J 4 bases short, with 9 bases between. Germline lookup yields CDR1 SGHTA and CDR2 FQGNSA. Here the CDR3 reads CASSERENQPQHF. CDR3 DNA sequence: TGTGCCAGCAGCGAAAGGGAAAATCAGCCCCAGCATTTT. Filled out from reference TRBV7-2 and TRBJ1-5, the complete variable domain reads GAGVSQSPSNKVTEKGKDVELRCDPISGHTALYWYRQSLGQGLEFLIYFQGNSAPDKSGLPSDRFSAERTGGSVSTLTIQRTQQEDSAVYLCASSERENQPQHFGDGTRLSIL.

The genes are TRBV7-9 and TRBJ1-3; D unclear. Germline V CDR1 and CDR2: SEHNR, FQNEAQ (reference sequence). V lost 2 bases, J lost 0 bases, and 8 bases lay in between. The CDR3 length is 15 residues. The CDR3 coding sequence is TGTGCCAGCAGCTTATACTCGGCCTCTGGAAACACCATATATTTT. Translated, it gives CASSLYSASGNTIYF.

This clone was counted a few times. This chain joins TRBV29-1 and TRBJ1-3, with D perhaps TRBD1 (6 bases). This CDR3 is built from 13 residues. V was pared by 5 bases and J by 1 base, with 9 bases between. Germline CDR1 reads SQVTM; CDR2 reads ANQGSEA. The DNA of the CDR3 is TGCAGCGTTTCAAGGGGGTCTGGAAACACCATATATTTT. Translating gives CSVSRGSGNTIYF.

V usage is TRBV6-6 and J usage is TRBJ2-3; D remains ambiguous. Germline CDR1 reads MNHNY; CDR2 reads SVGAGI (reference sequence). This CDR3 comprises 12 residues. The V end was cut by 0 bases, the J end by 10 bases, with 8 bases between. The CDR3, as DNA: TGTGCCAGCAGTTACTCCAGATTCCCGCAGTATTTT. Protein: CASSYSRFPQYF.

This clone was counted only a few times. The chain has TRBV7-2 and TRBJ2-7; 12 bases line up with TRBD2. The length of the CDR3 is 15 residues. Trimming cost V 5 bases and J 4 bases; bases outside gene matches: 6. Per germline, CDR1 SGHTA and CDR2 FQGNSA. For the CDR3, the DNA is TGTGCCAGCAGCCGAAGACTAGCGGGAGAGTACGAGCAGTACTTC. Translation gives CASSRRLAGEYEQYF.

This clone was found a few times. CDR3 amino acids: CASSRQETGLQETQYF. The CDR3 DNA follows: TGTGCCAGCAGCCGGCAGGAGACCGGACTACAAGAGACCCAGTACTTC. V is TRBV5-6 and J is TRBJ2-5, with D tentatively TRBD2 (6 bases). The length of the CDR3 is 16 residues. From germline, CDR1 is SGHDT and CDR2 YYEEEE. V was shortened by 4 bases and J by 2 bases, with 18 bases between the two germline ends. The whole variable domain, filled in from reference TRBV5-6 and TRBJ2-5, reads DAGVTQSPTHLIKTRGQQVTLRCSPKSGHDTVSWYQQALGQGPQFIFQYYEEEERQRGNFPDRFSGHQFPNYSSELNVNALLLGDSALYLCASSRQETGLQETQYFGPGTRLLVL.

This clone was seen more than once but under ten times. This specimen includes other DNA sequences encoding the same CDR3. The V and J genes are TRBV18 and TRBJ2-5, with 11 bases lining up with TRBD1. With 4 bases clipped from V and 5 bases from J, the junction kept 3 bases outside the gene matches. This CDR3 comprises 14 residues. Germline lookup yields CDR1 KGHSH and CDR2 LQKENI. The CDR3: CASSLRTGGETQYF. CDR3 nucleotide sequence: TGTGCCAGCTCACTTCGGACAGGGGGCGAGACCCAGTACTTC.

This clone was observed a few times. The rearrangement links TRBV6-6 to TRBJ1-2, with unresolved D. Trimming cost V 4 bases and J 1 base, with 13 bases left between them. This CDR3 region has 15 residues. Germline lookup yields CDR1 MNHNY and CDR2 SVGAGI (reference sequence). CDR3 nucleotides: TGTGCCAGCAGTTTCGGAACCGGACTTAACTATGGCTACACCTTC. Translation: CASSFGTGLNYGYTF.